The T cell receptor (beta chain) under discussion was sequenced for a study of CD8 T cells in ankylosing spondylitis. Study-wide points: There were earlier reports of some motif variants in reactive arthritis synovial fluid and blood. Made up of fewer than ten highly homologous variants, a TCR beta motif appeared characteristic of ankylosing spondylitis blood.

Germline-derived CDR1 and CDR2 are LNHNV and YYDKDF (reference sequence). Trimming took 1 base from V and 0 from J, leaving 7 bases between them. The CDR3 is 15 amino acids. Comments on this clonotype: Its cognate antigen is unknown.

MiXCR, applied by TCRdb to the 5' RACE reads, yields one record per CDR3 protein. The table records 250,000 or so distinct CDR3 sequences, 18% of them present only once. The chain recombines TRBV15 with TRBJ2-1, with D perhaps TRBD2 (6 bases). The sequenced sample was blood, either unsorted or a sorted T cell fraction (not recorded which). This TCR came from a male donor with ankylosing spondylitis or in good health (not recorded which). CDR3 in amino acids: CATSRVRGSYNEQFF. The CDR3 DNA is TGTGCCACCAGCAGAGTGCGGGGCTCCTACAATGAGCAGTTCTTC.